This T cell receptor beta chain came from a study of cytomegalovirus exposure and HLA in healthy donors. Notes on the study in general: A later analysis found that most CMV-associated TCR beta chains appeared HLA-restricted. When analyzed later, a missense DCLRE1C variant was found to be linked to TCR beta V- and J-gene trimming.

Though nominally healthy at sampling, donors likely had unrecorded immune exposures. The CDR3 totals 17 residues. CDR1 is SEHNR, CDR2 FQNEAQ, per germline (reference sequence). The junction had 12 bases not matched to a gene; V was cut back by 4 bases and J by 5 bases. Use of 60 Vbeta and 13 Jbeta primers characterized the PCR. Original processing methods: There were around 77 million unique TCR beta chains by a later count, and about 12 million of them were shared. TCRdb's table, derived via immunoSEQ multiplex PCR, lists solely in-frame clones and lacks some. That table supplies the V and J calls and clone size; D and trimming were determined from the DNA. The table has some 140,000 clones, 70% to 80% seen once; the top ten hold 3.1%. This clone occurred a few times. No antigen is known for it.

This receptor was taken from a female donor in good health and CMV-seronegative. The genes are TRBV7-9 and TRBJ2-3; TRBD2 aligns across 10 bases. The material sequenced was PBMCs. The CDR3 coding sequence is TGTGCCAGCAGCTCGAGAAGGCTAGCGGGAGATGAAGATACGCAGTATTTT. Translated, it gives CASSSRRLAGDEDTQYF.